The sequence of this T cell receptor beta chain was determined in a study of monozygotic twins with inflammatory bowel disease. Looked up from germline, CDR1 is LGHNA and CDR2 is YNFKEQ. CDR3 size: 15 residues. The input for each TCR library was around 3.5 ug of total RNA. From the 5' RACE reads, TCRdb lists one entry per CDR3 protein and no DNA. The sample's table shows approximately 400,000 distinct CDR3 sequences. General observations from the study: Distinction of different T cell subtypes was not possible.

With respect to this clonotype: Its antigen is still unknown.

This sequence joins TRBV4-2 and TRBJ2-3; the TCRdb D gene call, TRBD1, has no DNA to confirm it. Specimen: blood. The clonotype was recovered from a human donor with ulcerative colitis or Crohn's disease, or a healthy co-twin of an affected twin (not recorded which). The CDR3 reads CASSQESQSTDTQYF.